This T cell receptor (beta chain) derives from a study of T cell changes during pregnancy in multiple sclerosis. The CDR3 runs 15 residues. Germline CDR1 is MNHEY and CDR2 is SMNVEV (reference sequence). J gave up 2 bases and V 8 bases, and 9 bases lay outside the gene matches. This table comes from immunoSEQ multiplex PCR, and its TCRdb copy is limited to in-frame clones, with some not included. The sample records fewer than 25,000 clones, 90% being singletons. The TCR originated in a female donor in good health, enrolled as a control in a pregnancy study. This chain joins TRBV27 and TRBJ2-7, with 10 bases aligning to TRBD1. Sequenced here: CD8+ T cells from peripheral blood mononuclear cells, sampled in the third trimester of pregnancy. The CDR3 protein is CASAFRDRGTYEQYF. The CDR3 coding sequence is TGTGCCAGCGCGTTCCGGGACAGGGGTACCTACGAGCAGTACTTC.